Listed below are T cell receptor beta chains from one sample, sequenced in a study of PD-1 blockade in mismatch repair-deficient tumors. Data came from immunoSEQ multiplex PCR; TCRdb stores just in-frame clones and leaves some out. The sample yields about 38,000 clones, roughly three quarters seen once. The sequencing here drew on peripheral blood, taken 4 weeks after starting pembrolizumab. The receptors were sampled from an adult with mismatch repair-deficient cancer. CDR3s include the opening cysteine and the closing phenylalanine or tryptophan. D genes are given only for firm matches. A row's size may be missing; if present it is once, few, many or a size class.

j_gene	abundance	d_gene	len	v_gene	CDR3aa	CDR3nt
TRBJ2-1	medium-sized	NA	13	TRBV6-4	CASSDSDNNEQFF	TGTGCCAGCAGTGACTCGGACAACAATGAGCAGTTCTTC
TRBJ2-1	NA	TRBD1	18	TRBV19	CASSIVPARQGFVNEQFF	TGTGCCAGTAGTATAGTCCCCGCGCGACAGGGTTTTGTCAATGAGCAGTTCTTC
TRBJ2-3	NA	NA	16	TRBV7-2	CASSLEGRRVLDTQYF	TGTGCCAGCAGCTTAGAGGGGCGCCGGGTCCTGGATACGCAGTATTTT
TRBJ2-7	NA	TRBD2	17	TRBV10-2	CASSEASGTAVGNEQYF	TGCGCCAGCAGTGAGGCTAGCGGGACCGCCGTTGGGAACGAGCAGTACTTC
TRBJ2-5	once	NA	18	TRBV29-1	CSVEKWAPGTPGQETQYF	TGCAGCGTTGAAAAGTGGGCGCCCGGGACCCCAGGGCAAGAGACCCAGTACTTC
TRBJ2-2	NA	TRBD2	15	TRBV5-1	CASRRTSGRTGELFF	TGCGCCAGCAGACGGACTAGCGGGAGAACCGGGGAGCTGTTTTTT
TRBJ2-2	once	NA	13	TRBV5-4	CASSQGDTGELFF	TGTGCCAGCAGCCAGGGCGACACCGGGGAGCTGTTTTTT
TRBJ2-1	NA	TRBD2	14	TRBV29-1	CSVDGSGPYNEQFF	TGCAGCGTTGACGGTAGCGGGCCTTACAATGAGCAGTTCTTC
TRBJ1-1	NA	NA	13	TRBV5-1	CASTSGFDTEAFF	TGCGCCAGCACGTCGGGTTTCGACACTGAAGCTTTCTTT
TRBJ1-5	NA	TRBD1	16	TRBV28	CASFEQTGSLGKPQHF	TGTGCCAGCTTTGAACAGACAGGGTCTTTAGGAAAGCCCCAGCATTTT
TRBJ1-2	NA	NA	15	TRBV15	CATSRDSQGSYGYTF	TGTGCCACCAGCAGAGACTCACAGGGTTCGTATGGCTACACCTTC
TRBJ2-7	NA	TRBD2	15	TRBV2	CASSERLAGGYEQYF	TGTGCCAGCAGTGAACGTCTAGCGGGGGGCTACGAGCAGTACTTC
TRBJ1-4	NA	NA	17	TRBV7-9	CASSLGRMIVWNEKLFF	TGTGCCAGCAGCCTCGGGCGAATGATAGTTTGGAATGAAAAACTGTTTTTT
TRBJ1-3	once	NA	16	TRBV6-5	CASSYRTLFSGNTIYF	TGTGCCAGCAGTTACAGGACTCTCTTCTCTGGAAACACCATATATTTT
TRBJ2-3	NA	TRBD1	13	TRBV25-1	CASGQVLMGTQYF	TGTGCCAGTGGACAGGTCCTTATGGGTACGCAGTATTTT
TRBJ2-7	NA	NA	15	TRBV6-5	CASSYTQIRSYEQYF	TGTGCCAGCAGTTACACGCAGATACGCTCCTACGAGCAGTACTTC
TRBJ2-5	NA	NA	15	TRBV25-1	CASSEWDVSQETQYF	TGTGCCAGCAGTGAATGGGACGTAAGCCAAGAGACCCAGTACTTC
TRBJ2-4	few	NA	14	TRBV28	CASSLGGQNHIQYF	TGTGCCAGCAGTTTAGGAGGTCAGAACCACATTCAGTACTTC
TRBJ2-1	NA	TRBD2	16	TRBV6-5	CASSYGAGGPRNEQFF	TGTGCCAGCAGTTACGGCGCGGGAGGGCCGCGTAATGAGCAGTTCTTC
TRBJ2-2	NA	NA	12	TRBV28	CASSPDTGELFF	TGTGCCAGCAGTCCCGACACCGGGGAGCTGTTTTTT
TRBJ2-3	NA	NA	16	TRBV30	CAWIRGSGYSTDTQYF	TGTGCCTGGATAAGAGGCAGCGGATATAGCACAGATACGCAGTATTTT
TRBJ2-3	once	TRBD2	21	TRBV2	CASSVLRGLAGVWSITDTQYF	TGTGCCAGCAGTGTATTAAGGGGACTAGCGGGAGTATGGTCTATCACAGATACGCAGTATTTT
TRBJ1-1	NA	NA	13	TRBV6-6	CASSSRKHTEAFF	TGTGCCAGCAGTTCCCGAAAACACACTGAAGCTTTCTTT
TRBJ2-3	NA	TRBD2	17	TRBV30	CAWGVRTSGVGTDTQYF	TGTGCCTGGGGTGTCCGGACTAGCGGGGTGGGCACAGATACGCAGTATTTT
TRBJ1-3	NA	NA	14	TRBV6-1	CASSDSYSGNTIYF	TGTGCCAGCAGTGATTCATACTCTGGAAACACCATATATTTT
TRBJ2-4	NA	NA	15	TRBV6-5	CASSYSGLAKNIQYF	TGTGCCAGCAGTTACTCGGGTCTAGCCAAAAACATTCAGTATTTC
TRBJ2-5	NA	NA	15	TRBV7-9	CASSSVWVSRETQYF	TGTGCCAGCAGCTCCGTCTGGGTGTCTCGGGAGACCCAGTACTTC
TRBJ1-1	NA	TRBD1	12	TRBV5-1	CASGGQGTEAFF	TGCGCCAGCGGGGGACAGGGAACTGAAGCTTTCTTT
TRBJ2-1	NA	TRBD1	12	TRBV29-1	CSVGQGYNEQFF	TGCAGCGTTGGACAGGGCTACAATGAGCAGTTCTTC
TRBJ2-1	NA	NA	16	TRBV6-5	CASSYAGVSSYNEQFF	TGTGCCAGCAGTTATGCTGGGGTTAGCTCCTACAATGAGCAGTTCTTC
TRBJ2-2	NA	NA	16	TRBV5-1	CASSLDPGGYTGELFF	TGCGCCAGCAGCTTGGATCCAGGGGGGTACACCGGGGAGCTGTTTTTT
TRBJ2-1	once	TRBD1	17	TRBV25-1	CASSNLPGQGTYNEQFF	TGTGCCAGCAGCAATCTTCCGGGACAGGGGACCTACAATGAGCAGTTCTTC
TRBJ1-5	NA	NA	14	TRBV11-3	CASSFCGAGPAPAF	TGTGCCAGCAGCTTTTGCGGGGCTGGGCCAGCCCCAGCATTT
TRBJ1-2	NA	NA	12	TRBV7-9	CASSFEKGGYTF	TGTGCCAGCAGCTTTGAGAAGGGAGGCTACACCTTC
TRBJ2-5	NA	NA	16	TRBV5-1	CASSLALAAGGETQYF	TGCGCCAGCAGCTTGGCTTTAGCGGCGGGCGGAGAGACCCAGTACTTC
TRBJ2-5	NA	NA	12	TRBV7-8	CATTTDQETQYF	TGTGCCACGACGACAGACCAAGAGACCCAGTACTTC
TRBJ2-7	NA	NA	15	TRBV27	CASSFGPNGEYEQYF	TGTGCCAGCAGTTTCGGACCGAACGGGGAGTACGAGCAGTACTTC
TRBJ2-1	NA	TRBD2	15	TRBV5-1	CASTRDYDTYNEQFF	TGCGCCAGCACAAGGGACTACGACACCTACAATGAGCAGTTCTTC
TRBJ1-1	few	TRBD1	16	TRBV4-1	CASSHPNRGWNTEAFF	TGCGCCAGCAGCCATCCTAACAGGGGCTGGAACACTGAAGCTTTCTTT
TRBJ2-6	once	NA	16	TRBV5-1	CASSLGSISGANVLTF	TGCGCCAGCAGCTTGGGGAGTATCTCTGGGGCCAACGTCCTGACTTTC
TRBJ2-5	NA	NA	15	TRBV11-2	CASSLVRQPKETQYF	TGTGCCAGCAGCTTAGTCCGGCAGCCCAAAGAGACCCAGTACTTC
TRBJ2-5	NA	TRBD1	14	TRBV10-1	CASSPDRDLETQYF	TGCGCCAGCAGCCCCGACAGGGATTTAGAGACCCAGTACTTC
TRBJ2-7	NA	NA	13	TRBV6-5	CATWGGGAGGQYF	TGTGCCACCTGGGGCGGCGGGGCTGGGGGGCAGTACTTC
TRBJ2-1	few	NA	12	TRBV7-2	CASRAEVNEQFF	TGTGCCAGCAGGGCCGAGGTCAATGAGCAGTTCTTC
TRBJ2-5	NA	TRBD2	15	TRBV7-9	CASSSGLAGAETQYF	TGTGCCAGCAGCTCCGGACTAGCGGGAGCAGAGACCCAGTACTTC
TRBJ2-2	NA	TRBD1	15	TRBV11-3	CASSVDRVDYRELFF	TGTGCCAGCAGCGTCGACAGGGTGGATTACCGGGAGCTGTTTTTT
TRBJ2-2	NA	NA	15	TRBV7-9	CASSFRPGAGGELFF	TGTGCCAGCAGCTTTAGACCAGGGGCAGGCGGGGAGCTGTTTTTT
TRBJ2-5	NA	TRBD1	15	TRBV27	CASSRQWDRQSPQYF	TGTGCCAGCAGCCGCCAGTGGGACAGACAATCCCCCCAGTACTTC
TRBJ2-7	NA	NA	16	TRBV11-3	CASSLAVLTQAREQYF	TGTGCCAGCAGCTTAGCTGTTTTGACCCAGGCGCGCGAGCAGTACTTC